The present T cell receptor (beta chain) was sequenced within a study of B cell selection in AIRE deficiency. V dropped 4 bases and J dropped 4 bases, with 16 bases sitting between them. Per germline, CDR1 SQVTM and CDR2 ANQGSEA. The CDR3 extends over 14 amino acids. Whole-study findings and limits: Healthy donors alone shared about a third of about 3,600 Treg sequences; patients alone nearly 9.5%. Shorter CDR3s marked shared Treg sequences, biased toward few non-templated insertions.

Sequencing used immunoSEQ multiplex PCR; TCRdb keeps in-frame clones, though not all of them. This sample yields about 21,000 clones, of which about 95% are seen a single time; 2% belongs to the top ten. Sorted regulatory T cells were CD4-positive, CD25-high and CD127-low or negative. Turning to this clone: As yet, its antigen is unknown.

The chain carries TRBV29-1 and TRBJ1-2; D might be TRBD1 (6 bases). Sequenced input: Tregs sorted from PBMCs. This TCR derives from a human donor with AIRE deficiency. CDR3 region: CSVASAGVTYGYTF. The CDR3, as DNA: TGCAGCGTTGCATCGGCAGGGGTTACCTATGGCTACACCTTC.